This T cell receptor beta chain originates from a study of Graves' ophthalmopathy and Graves' hyperthyroidism. Many counts were recorded for this clonotype. Investigators amplified TCR beta CDR3 regions from RNA transcripts. Second-round multiplex PCR followed a first-round RT-PCR using HTBI primers. TCRdb passed the multiplex PCR reads through MiXCR, listing each CDR3 protein once. The sample has about 390,000 distinct CDR3 sequences, 15% to 19% seen once. V shed 4 bases, J shed 0 bases, and the junction held 10 bases outside the gene matches. This CDR3 has 17 amino acids. V is TRBV12-3 or TRBV12-4 and J is TRBJ1-1, with 8 bases lining up with TRBD1. This clonotype originated in a woman aged 18-29 years with stable Graves' hyperthyroidism. The sample taken for sequencing was peripheral blood. In DNA, the CDR3 is TGTGCCAGCAGTTCCCCAGGGGGCGCGAGGTTGAACACTGAAGCTTTCTTT. This sequence encodes CASSSPGGARLNTEAFF.